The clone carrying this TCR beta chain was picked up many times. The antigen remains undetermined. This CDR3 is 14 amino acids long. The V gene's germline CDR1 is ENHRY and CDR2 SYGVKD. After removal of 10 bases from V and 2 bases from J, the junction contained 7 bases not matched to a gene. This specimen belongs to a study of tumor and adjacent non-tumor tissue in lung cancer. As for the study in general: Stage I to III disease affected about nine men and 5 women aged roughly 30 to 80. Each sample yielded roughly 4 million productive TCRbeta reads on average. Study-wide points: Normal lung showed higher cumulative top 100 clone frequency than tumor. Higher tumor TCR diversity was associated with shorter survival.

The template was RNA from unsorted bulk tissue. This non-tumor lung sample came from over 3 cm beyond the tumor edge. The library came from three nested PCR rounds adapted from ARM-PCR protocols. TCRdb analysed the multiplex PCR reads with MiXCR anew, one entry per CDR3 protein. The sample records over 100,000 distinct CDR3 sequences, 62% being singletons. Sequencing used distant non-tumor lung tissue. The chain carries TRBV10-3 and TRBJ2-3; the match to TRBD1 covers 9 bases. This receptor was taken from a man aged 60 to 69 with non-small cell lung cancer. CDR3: CATADRGPTDTQYF. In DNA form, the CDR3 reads TGTGCCACTGCGGACAGGGGCCCCACAGATACGCAGTATTTT.